Listed below are T cell receptor beta chains from one sample, sequenced in a study of human T cells and chemical hapten exposure. TCRdb fed the RACE reads into MiXCR, producing one record per CDR3 protein. The sample contains around 110,000 distinct CDR3 sequences, around 11% of which appear only once. This sample comprised whole blood, obtained in connection with sensitization to the hapten diphenylcyclopropenone (DPC). These receptors all stem from a woman aged 50 to 65 with alopecia areata. Some clones in this sample may be carry-over from other donors' samples. Each CDR3 is given without its conserved first and last residue. The order of the fields is J gene, V gene, clone size, CDR3 protein. Clone size is shown for a subset of rows, as once, few, many or a class of expanded clone.

>TRBJ2-1|TRBV18|few
ASSPPLAGGTYNEQF
>TRBJ2-1|TRBV6-5|.
ASRPGGWQGSLYNEQF
>TRBJ2-1|TRBV6-1|few
ASSDSGTGLI
>TRBJ2-6|TRBV28|.
ASSLVGEGTGANVLT
>TRBJ2-3|TRBV12-3/TRBV12-4|many
ASSLQGHTQY
>TRBJ2-5|TRBV9|many
ASSAHRASQETQY
>TRBJ2-7|TRBV28|.
ASSFHLAELTYEQY
>TRBJ2-5|TRBV27|few
ASSFLAVETQY
>TRBJ2-5|TRBV28|.
ASSFSAGAETQY
>TRBJ1-3|TRBV6-5|.
ASSYEGQGSISGNTIY
>TRBJ2-3|TRBV15|.
ATRDDLPTDTQY
>TRBJ2-3|TRBV3-1|few
ASSQGTSGDTQY
>TRBJ1-2|TRBV2|few
ASCLGTENYGYT
>TRBJ1-6|TRBV14|few
ASSRGGAGSPLH
>TRBJ2-7|TRBV5-1|many
ASSFTSGTYEQY
>TRBJ2-6|TRBV27|few
ASSFGSGANVLT
>TRBJ2-1|TRBV28|many
ASSSRLLAGGRDEQF
>TRBJ2-1|TRBV25-1|.
ASLRDRAKSNEQF
>TRBJ2-3|TRBV7-2|.
ASSLDSSSTDTQY
>TRBJ1-1|TRBV12-3/TRBV12-4|few
ASSASEGTEAF
>TRBJ1-4|TRBV30|.
AWSLTGPYLEKLF
>TRBJ2-3|TRBV14|.
ASSQSYSTDTQY
>TRBJ1-1|TRBV29-1|.
SVGQGYTEAF
>TRBJ2-3|TRBV29-1|many
SGWTSVADTQY
>TRBJ2-3|TRBV12-3/TRBV12-4|few
ASSFGDTDTQY
>TRBJ2-3|TRBV7-9|few
ASSPRQGAPDTQY
>TRBJ1-5|TRBV12-3/TRBV12-4|.
ASSFSPPGGNQPQH
>TRBJ1-3|TRBV5-1|.
ASSDGQTLSGNTIY
>TRBJ2-3|TRBV5-6|.
ASSWGRGMQY
>TRBJ1-2|TRBV6-5|.
ASSLRRTGNYGYT
>TRBJ1-2|TRBV6-5|few
ASRAPSEGANYGYT
>TRBJ2-2|TRBV28|few
ASSLSATNTGELF